This T cell receptor beta chain derives from a study of T cells in Graves' hyperthyroidism and ophthalmopathy. General observations from the study: Appearing also in blood were most of the thyroid clonotypes expanded above 0.001. The model foresaw ophthalmopathy a median around 6 months prior to onset.

The investigators amplified TCR beta CDR3 regions from RNA transcripts. The HTBI set primed first-round TCR CDR3 RT-PCR. TCRdb re-derived calls from the multiplex PCR reads in MiXCR, one entry per CDR3 protein. Of over 150,000 distinct CDR3 sequences listed, less than 20% are singletons. In making diagnoses, clinical symptoms, serum thyroxine and TRAb, thyroid ultrasound and orbital computed tomography were all used. Around 10 ml fresh peripheral blood yielded the PBMCs. Of note for this clonotype: Its matching antigen is unknown. At one end the junction does not follow the germline gene, possibly because of a read error.

The CDR3 runs 12 residues. The chain has TRBV12-3 or TRBV12-4 and TRBJ2-1; the D is unclear. This receptor was obtained from a woman aged 45-59 years with Graves' hyperthyroidism. The sample consisted of blood. CDR3 in amino acids: CASSLAYNERFF. CDR3 DNA: TGTGCCAGCAGCCTCGCCTACAATGAGCGGTTCTTC.